This TCR beta chain was profiled in a study of Ad26.COV2.S vaccination and SARS-CoV-2 variants. Trimming removed 2 bases from V and 10 bases from J; junction bases left unmatched: 8. The CDR3 sequence is 16 residues long. Germline loops: CDR1 SGHDT, CDR2 YYEEEE. Only in-frame clones appear in the TCRdb table, and some are missing; sequencing was by immunoSEQ multiplex PCR. Of approximately 150,000 clones listed, 80% to 90% were seen once; the top ten hold less than 6%. This chain links TRBV5-6 with TRBJ1-6, with 11 bases aligning to TRBD1. The origin of this receptor is a human donor who had recovered from COVID-19. The sequencing here drew on peripheral blood, taken after recovery from COVID-19. The CDR3 reads CASSLRTGGLRSPLHF. The CDR3 DNA is TGTGCCAGCAGCTTAAGGACAGGGGGCTTAAGGTCACCCCTCCACTTT.